This T cell receptor (beta chain) was found in a study of T cell responses to AZD1222 COVID-19 vaccine. Study-wide findings and caveats: It should be noted that donors were predominantly white British and more often female, and clonal diversity was possibly underestimated. The repertoires were collected only after the peak T cell response. Spike-spanning, vaccine-associated CD4 TCRs were dominant at 160-218 and 743-854.

This CDR3 is built from 13 residues. Trimming removed 0 bases from V and 6 bases from J, with 10 bases in between. Germline V lookup: CDR1 SGDLS, CDR2 YYNGEE. In regard to this clone: Its matching antigen is unknown.

Clones were sequenced by immunoSEQ multiplex PCR, and TCRdb holds only the in-frame ones, with some missing. The top ten hold 3.5% to 5% of the sample, which has 100,000 to 150,000 clones, more than 70% seen once. The sequencing here drew on peripheral blood, taken 28 days after the second AZD1222 dose. The genes are TRBV9 and TRBJ2-7; no clear D. The TCR was taken from an adult who received the AZD1222 COVID-19 vaccine. CDR3 sequence (DNA): TGTGCCAGCAGCGTAGAAGGAAGAGTCGAGCAGTACTTC. Its translation is CASSVEGRVEQYF.